The 8 T cell receptor beta chains reported below all come from one sample, sequenced in a study of cytomegalovirus exposure and HLA in healthy donors. It was with 60 Vbeta and 13 Jbeta primers that the PCR ran. Here immunoSEQ multiplex PCR was the method, and the copy in TCRdb shows in-frame clones only, minus some. Of over 200,000 clones listed, more than 60% were seen once; the top ten hold less than 3.5%. The sample taken for sequencing was PBMCs. These receptor sequences come from a woman aged 55-69 years in good health and CMV-seropositive.

The chain employs TRBV7-2 and TRBJ1-2, with 8 bases fitting TRBD1. Per germline, CDR1 SGHTA and CDR2 FQGNSA. V lost 4 bases to trimming and J lost 8 bases; unmatched junction nucleotides: 15. The length of the CDR3 is 16 residues. CDR3: CASSYWRQGALWGYTF. CDR3 nucleotides: TGTGCCAGCAGCTACTGGCGGCAGGGGGCCTTATGGGGCTACACCTTC.

The count of this clone is one. The V and J genes are TRBV30 and TRBJ1-5; TRBD1 aligns across 10 bases. V was pared by 2 bases and J by 7 bases, with 8 bases of the junction left unmatched. CDR1 is GTSNPN, CDR2 SVGIG, per germline (reference sequence). This CDR3 is built from 15 residues. As DNA, the CDR3 is TGTGCCTGGAGTTCATGGACAGGGGGTGGACAGCCCCAGCATTTT. Amino acids: CAWSSWTGGGQPQHF.

The chain recombines TRBV6-6 with TRBJ1-4; 7 nucleotides match TRBD1. CDR3 length: 14 amino acids. The V gene's germline CDR1 is MNHNY and CDR2 SVGAGI (reference sequence). V dropped 5 bases and J dropped 2; count of bases not matched to a gene: 2. CDR3 DNA: TGTGCCAGCAGTGAGACAGGGACTAATGAAAAACTGTTTTTT. Translation gives CASSETGTNEKLFF.

This clone showed up just a few times. CDR3 nucleotides: TGCATTACAGGGGAGACTGAAGCTTTCTTT. Its protein is CITGETEAFF. The rearrangement uses TRBV20-1 and TRBJ1-1, with TRBD1 identical over 7 bases. CDR1 and CDR2 (germline): DFQATT, SNEGSKA (reference sequence). This CDR3 contains 10 residues.

This clone was counted a few times. The chain employs TRBV11-2 and TRBJ1-2; D is ambiguous. CDR1 is SGHAT, CDR2 FQNNGV, per germline. Trimming took 0 bases from V and 4 from J, leaving 15 bases between them. CDR3 length equals 16 residues. CDR3 in amino acids: CASSLDQRGFGYGYTF. CDR3 DNA: TGTGCCAGCAGCTTAGATCAGAGAGGGTTTGGCTATGGCTACACCTTC.

This chain uses TRBV6-6 with TRBJ1-1; the D is unclear. The V end was cut by 2 bases, the J end by 4 bases, with 8 bases between. Germline CDR1 reads MNHNY; CDR2 reads SVGAGI (reference sequence). The CDR3 length is 13 residues. The CDR3, as DNA: TGTGCCAGCAGTTACCGGGTTAGCACTGAAGCTTTCTTT. It yields the protein CASSYRVSTEAFF.

J is TRBJ2-5 and V is TRBV18, with a weak D call TRBD2 (5 bases). Germline CDR1 and CDR2: KGHSH and LQKENI. The CDR3 is made up of 14 amino acids. Trimming pared 3 bases from V and 3 bases from J, leaving 11 bases between. The CDR3 coding sequence is TGTGCCAGCTCACCCCTCACTAGAGAAGAGACCCAGTACTTC. Its translation: CASSPLTREETQYF. The complete variable domain, with remaining parts taken from reference TRBV18 and TRBJ2-5, reads NAGVMQNPRHLVRRRGQEARLRCSPMKGHSHVYWYRQLPEEGLKFMVYLQKENIIDESGMPKERFSAEFPKEGPSILRIQQVVRGDSAAYFCASSPLTREETQYFGPGTRLLVL.

The chain uses TRBV7-3 and TRBJ2-3, with D maybe TRBD2 (5 bases). V was cut by 4 bases and J by 3 bases, with 14 bases left in between. The CDR3 consists of 15 residues. Germline CDR1 and CDR2: SGHTA and FQGTGA. The CDR3 nucleotides read TGTGCCAGCAGCTCGACCGGGTCGGGGACAGATACGCAGTATTTT. Translated, it gives CASSSTGSGTDTQYF.